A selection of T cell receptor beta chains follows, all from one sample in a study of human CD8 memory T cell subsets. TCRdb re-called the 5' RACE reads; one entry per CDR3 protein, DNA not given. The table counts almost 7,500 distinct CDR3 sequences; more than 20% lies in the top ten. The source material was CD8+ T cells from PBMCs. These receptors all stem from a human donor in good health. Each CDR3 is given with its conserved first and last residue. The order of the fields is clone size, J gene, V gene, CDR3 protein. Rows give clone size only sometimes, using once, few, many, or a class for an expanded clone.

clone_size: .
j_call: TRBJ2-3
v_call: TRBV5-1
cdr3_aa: CASSPKVGRGRADTQYF

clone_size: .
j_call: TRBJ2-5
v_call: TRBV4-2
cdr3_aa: CASSPRDRSETQYF

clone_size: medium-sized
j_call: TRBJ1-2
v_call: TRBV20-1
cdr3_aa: CSAREETGGAVSYGYTF

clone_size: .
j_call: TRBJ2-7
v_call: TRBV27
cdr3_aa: CASSLEFGTNYEQYF

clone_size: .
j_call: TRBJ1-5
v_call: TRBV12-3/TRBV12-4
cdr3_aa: CASSPGNQPQHF

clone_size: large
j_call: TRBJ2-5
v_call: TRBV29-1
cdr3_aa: CSAQPTSGYQETQYF

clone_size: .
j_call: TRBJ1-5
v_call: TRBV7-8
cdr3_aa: CASSPQGGSNQPQHF

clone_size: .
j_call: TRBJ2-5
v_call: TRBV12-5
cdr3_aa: CASGPGTGQETQYF

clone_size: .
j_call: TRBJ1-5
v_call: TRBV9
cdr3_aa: CASSVGVGNQPQHF

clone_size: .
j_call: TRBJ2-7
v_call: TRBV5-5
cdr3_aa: CASSTGGAYEQYF

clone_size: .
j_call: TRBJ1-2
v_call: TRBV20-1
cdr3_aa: CSARLTENYGYTF

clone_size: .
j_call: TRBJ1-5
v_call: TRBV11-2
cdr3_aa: CASSSGQGAGQPQHF

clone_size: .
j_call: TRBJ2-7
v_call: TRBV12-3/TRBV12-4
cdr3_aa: CASSPAGGEQHF

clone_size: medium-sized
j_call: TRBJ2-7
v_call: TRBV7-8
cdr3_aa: CASSPEGTTSYEQYF

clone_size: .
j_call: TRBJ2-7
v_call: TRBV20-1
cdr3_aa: CSASLVPGQTRLAGAYEQYF

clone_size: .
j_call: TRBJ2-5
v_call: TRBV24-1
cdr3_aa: CATSDPGGQGEGETQYF

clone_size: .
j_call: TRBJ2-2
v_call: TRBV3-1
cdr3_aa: CASTSGDYTGELFF

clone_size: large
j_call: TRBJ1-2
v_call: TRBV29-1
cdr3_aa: CSVDSGVYGYTF

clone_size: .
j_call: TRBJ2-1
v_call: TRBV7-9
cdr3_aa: CASSGGTHNEQFF

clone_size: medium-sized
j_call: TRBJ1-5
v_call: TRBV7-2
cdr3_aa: CASSAGLNQPQHF

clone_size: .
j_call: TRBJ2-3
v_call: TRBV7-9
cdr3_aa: CASSGTGDPDTQYF

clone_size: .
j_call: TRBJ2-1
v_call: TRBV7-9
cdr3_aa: CASSYSPGGKTYNEQFF

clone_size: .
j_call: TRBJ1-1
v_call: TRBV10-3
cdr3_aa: CAISAGLGTEAFF

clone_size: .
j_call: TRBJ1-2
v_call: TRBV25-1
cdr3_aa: CASSESGGRSSRYTF

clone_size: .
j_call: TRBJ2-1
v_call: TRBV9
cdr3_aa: CASSVDGATYNEQFF

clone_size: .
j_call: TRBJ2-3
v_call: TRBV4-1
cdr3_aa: CASSQDQPTDTQYF

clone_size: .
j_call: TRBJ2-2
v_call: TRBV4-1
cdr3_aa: CASSQGTANTGELFF

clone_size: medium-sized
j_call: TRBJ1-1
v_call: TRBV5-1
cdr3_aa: CASSLFDVGGTEAFF